This TCR beta chain comes out of a study of cytomegalovirus exposure and HLA in healthy donors. The study, taken as a whole, reports: CMV serostatus was the only recorded immune exposure for donors. Using the classifier, cytomegalovirus status was reportedly diagnosed with high specificity and sensitivity.

Germline V gene sequence: CDR1 SSHAT, CDR2 FNYEAQ (reference sequence). V lost 1 base and J lost 9; bases outside the gene matches: 10. The CDR3 has 16 residues. 60 Vbeta and 13 Jbeta primers were used in PCR. Measured with immunoSEQ multiplex PCR; TCRdb has only the in-frame clones, and not every one. The sample includes 65,000 to 85,000 clones, under 80% seen only once; the top ten take around 4.7%. On this clone itself: Its antigen is currently unknown.

The V and J genes are TRBV7-7 and TRBJ2-1, with 9 bases aligning to TRBD2. Sequenced: PBMCs. The TCR sequence derives from a man between 60 and 75 years old in good health and CMV-seropositive. The CDR3 nucleotides read TGTGCCAGCAGCTTAGAAGGAGGCGGGGGGGCCATTGAGCAGTTCTTC. This translates into CASSLEGGGGAIEQFF.